The rows below give T cell receptor beta chains drawn from one sample of a study of blood T cell repertoires in COVID-19. The data were produced by immunoSEQ multiplex PCR, yet TCRdb's version contains in-frame clones alone and is incomplete. Of fewer than 90,000 clones in the sample, 60% to 80% were seen once. Sequenced sample: peripheral blood. Every receptor here comes from an elderly woman with acute or convalescent COVID-19. CDR3s include the opening cysteine and the closing phenylalanine or tryptophan. The order of the fields is V gene, J gene, clone size, D gene, CDR3 DNA, CDR3 protein. D genes are given only for firm matches. Some rows mark clone size as missing; the rest say once, few, many or name a class of expanded clone.

TRBV7-9	TRBJ2-3	NA	TRBD2	TGTGCCAGCAGCTTAGCGAAGGCTAGCGGGGGGGCAGCGCAGTATTTT	CASSLAKASGGAAQYF
TRBV3-1/TRBV3-2	TRBJ1-4	NA	NA	TGTGCCAGCAGCCAAGATAGAGCCTTCGTGAATGAAAAACTGTTTTTT	CASSQDRAFVNEKLFF
TRBV19	TRBJ1-1	NA	NA	TGTGCCACAGATACAAGACGCAGACAGAACACTGAAGCTTTCTTT	CATDTRRRQNTEAFF
TRBV11-2	TRBJ1-2	NA	TRBD1	TGTGCCAGCAGCTTCGAAGGACAGGGGGTATCACCCTCACCTGGGACCTTC	CASSFEGQGVSPSPGTF
TRBV30	TRBJ2-1	NA	TRBD2	TGTGCCTGGAGTAACGTTCCAGCGGGGGAGAGCTCCTACAATGAGCAGTTCTTC	CAWSNVPAGESSYNEQFF
TRBV12-3/TRBV12-4	TRBJ1-2	NA	NA	TGTGCCAGCAGTTTTATTGGGGCCTACACCTTC	CASSFIGAYTF
TRBV30	TRBJ2-2	few	TRBD1	TGTGCCTGGAACAGGGGCTACACCGGGGAGCTGTTTTTT	CAWNRGYTGELFF
TRBV5-4	TRBJ2-5	NA	TRBD2	TGTGCCAGCAGCTTGGGACTAGCGGGTTCCCAAGAGACCCAGTACTTC	CASSLGLAGSQETQYF
TRBV4-2	TRBJ2-7	few	TRBD1	TGTGCCAGCAGCCAAGATGACAGGGGCGCGCGCTCCGTCGAGCAGTACTTC	CASSQDDRGARSVEQYF
TRBV7-9	TRBJ1-2	many	TRBD1	TGTGCCAGCAGCTTAGCCTCGGGACAGGGAACTCTCTATGGCTACACCTTC	CASSLASGQGTLYGYTF